These T cell receptor beta chains were read from a single sample in a study of identical twins. Each CDR3 protein gets one entry after TCRdb re-called the 5' RACE reads with MiXCR. The repertoire holds some 600,000 distinct CDR3 sequences, with 7.1% as singletons. These data also formed part of another study, on yellow fever vaccine responses in identical twins.

Sequenced sample: PBMCs. Source of these receptors: a woman aged 18-30 years in good health. Each CDR3 is given with its conserved first and last residue. Each record gives: V gene, D gene, J gene, clone size, CDR3 DNA, CDR3 protein. D genes are given only for firm matches. Where a row states a size, it is once, few, many or the class of an expanded clone; other rows omit it.

TRBV6-5	TRBD1	TRBJ1-2	many	TGTGCCAGCAGTTATGGACAGGGTAATGGCTACACCTTC	CASSYGQGNGYTF
TRBV5-1	TRBD1	TRBJ2-3	many	TGCGCCAGCAGCTCGACAGGGATTGGAGATACGCAGTATTTT	CASSSTGIGDTQYF
TRBV20-1	TRBD1	TRBJ1-2	NA	TGCAGTGCTATTACCGGGACAGGGAACTATGGCTACACCTTC	CSAITGTGNYGYTF
TRBV5-1	TRBD2	TRBJ2-3	few	TGCGCCAGCAGCTTCACGGGGGGAGAAACAGATACGCAGTATTTT	CASSFTGGETDTQYF
TRBV12-3/TRBV12-4	NA	TRBJ2-3	few	TGTGCCAGCAGTTTATTCCCCTCGGAAGATACGCAGTATTTT	CASSLFPSEDTQYF
TRBV12-3/TRBV12-4	TRBD2	TRBJ2-5	many	TGTGCCAGCACCAAGGGCGGGAGGCAGTACTTC	CASTKGGRQYF
TRBV7-9	NA	TRBJ2-1	many	TGTGCCAGCAGCCTCGTGGCGTACAATGAGCAGTTCTTC	CASSLVAYNEQFF
TRBV10-3	TRBD1	TRBJ2-7	few	TGTGCCATCAGATCCGGGACAGGGGGCTACCACGAGCAGTACTTC	CAIRSGTGGYHEQYF
TRBV29-1	NA	TRBJ2-5	few	TGCAGCGTTGAAGGGAGCGGGGAGACCCAGTACTTC	CSVEGSGETQYF
TRBV5-6	TRBD1	TRBJ1-1	NA	TGTGCCAGCAGCCCTAGGACAGGGGTCATGAACACTGAAGCTTTCTTT	CASSPRTGVMNTEAFF
TRBV18	TRBD1	TRBJ1-1	NA	TGTGCCAGCTCTCAGGGAAGACAGGGATACACTGAAGCTTTCTTT	CASSQGRQGYTEAFF
TRBV5-1	NA	TRBJ1-2	many	TGCGCCAGCAGCTTGCGTCAGGGCGGCTATGGCTACACCTTC	CASSLRQGGYGYTF
TRBV20-1	TRBD2	TRBJ2-7	few	TGCAGTGCTAGGAGGGAGCCTAGCGGGACCGAGCAGTACTTC	CSARREPSGTEQYF
TRBV7-2	NA	TRBJ2-7	few	TGTGCCAGCAGCTGGCCGTCTCTCTACGAGCAGTACTTC	CASSWPSLYEQYF
TRBV9	NA	TRBJ2-1	few	TGTGCCAGCAGCGTAACAGGCAATGAGCAGTTCTTC	CASSVTGNEQFF
TRBV7-9	NA	TRBJ1-1	few	TGTGCCAGCAGCGATCATATCCGGCCTTTGAACACTGAAGCTTTCTTT	CASSDHIRPLNTEAFF
TRBV21-1	NA	TRBJ1-6	few	TGTGCCAGCAGCAAAATCGACGGACAGGGGAATTCACCCCTCCACTTT	CASSKIDGQGNSPLHF
TRBV29-1	TRBD2	TRBJ2-1	few	TGCAGCGTTGACGGACTAGCGGGTCCTAGGGAGTTCTTC	CSVDGLAGPREFF
TRBV7-6	TRBD2	TRBJ2-1	many	TGTGCCAGCAGCTTATGGGCTAGCGGGAGTTTCTACAATGAGCAGTTCTTC	CASSLWASGSFYNEQFF
TRBV20-1	NA	TRBJ1-1	NA	TGCAGTGCTAGAGAGACAGAATTCAGAACAGAAGCTTTCTTT	CSARETEFRTEAFF
TRBV29-1	NA	TRBJ1-4	few	TGCAGCGGGATGGACAGCGACGGTGAAAAACTGTTTTTT	CSGMDSDGEKLFF
TRBV3-1	TRBD2	TRBJ2-5	many	TGTGCCAGCAGCCCGACGGGACTAGCGGGGGGTGGTGAGACCCAGTACTTC	CASSPTGLAGGGETQYF
TRBV28	NA	TRBJ2-1	NA	TGTGCCAGCAGTTTATTTAGTCAGGGCCTAGGCAATGAGCAGTTCTTC	CASSLFSQGLGNEQFF
TRBV15	NA	TRBJ1-5	many	TGTGCCACCAGCGGACCCAGCAATCAGCCCCAGCATTTT	CATSGPSNQPQHF
TRBV3-1	NA	TRBJ2-1	few	TGTGCCAGCAGTGGGGCGATGAGGAGCGACTACAATGAGCAGTTCTTC	CASSGAMRSDYNEQFF
TRBV2	NA	TRBJ1-4	NA	TGTGCCAGCAGTGATTCCTCAACTAATGAAAAACTGTTTTTT	CASSDSSTNEKLFF
TRBV2	TRBD2	TRBJ2-1	many	TGTGCCAGCAGTGAAGAAACTAGCGGGGTTGAGCAGTTCTTC	CASSEETSGVEQFF
TRBV5-8	NA	TRBJ1-1	many	TGTGCCAGCAGCTTGGCTATCTGGGGGCGGATTGCCGCGGGGACTGAAGCTTTCTTT	CASSLAIWGRIAAGTEAFF
TRBV25-1	NA	TRBJ1-2	few	TGTGCCAGCAGTGAATTTAACTATGGCTACACCTTC	CASSEFNYGYTF
TRBV20-1	NA	TRBJ1-1	NA	TGCAGTGCTAGGGCCCTTAACACTGAAGCTTTCTTT	CSARALNTEAFF
TRBV5-1	TRBD1	TRBJ1-2	many	TGCGCCAGCAGCAACCGACAGGGAAGCTATGGCTACACCTTC	CASSNRQGSYGYTF
TRBV4-1	TRBD2	TRBJ2-3	many	TGCGCCAGCAGCACACCTAGCGGGAAGGCAGATACGCAGTATTTT	CASSTPSGKADTQYF
TRBV5-1	TRBD2	TRBJ2-1	few	TGCGCCAGCCAAACAGGGACTAGCGAAGGTAATGAGCAGTTCTTC	CASQTGTSEGNEQFF
TRBV29-1	NA	TRBJ2-3	many	TGCAGCGCGACCCGGCCGGACTTTAGCACAGATACGCAGTATTTT	CSATRPDFSTDTQYF
TRBV7-6	NA	TRBJ2-2	many	TGTGCCAGCAGCTTAGCCGCAGGGAGCGTTACCGGGGAGCTGTTTTTT	CASSLAAGSVTGELFF
TRBV6-1	NA	TRBJ1-2	few	TGTGCCAGCAGAGTTCACAGCGACTTTAACTATGGCTACACCTTC	CASRVHSDFNYGYTF
TRBV12-3/TRBV12-4	NA	TRBJ2-7	few	TGTGCCAGCAGTCAAATTTCGGGGTCCTACGAGCAGTACTTC	CASSQISGSYEQYF
TRBV28	TRBD2	TRBJ2-1	many	TGTGCCAGCAATCCACTAGCGGGGGGCAATGAGCAGTTCTTC	CASNPLAGGNEQFF
TRBV18	NA	TRBJ2-1	few	TGTGCCAGCTCACCAGGTTCGAGGGGATACAATGAGCAGTTCTTC	CASSPGSRGYNEQFF
TRBV5-1	TRBD2	TRBJ2-7	NA	TGCGCCAGCAGCGTACCCGGGACTAGCTCCTACGAGCAGTACTTC	CASSVPGTSSYEQYF
TRBV4-1	NA	TRBJ2-5	few	TGCGCCAGCAGCCAACGGGGCGAGACCCAGTACTTC	CASSQRGETQYF